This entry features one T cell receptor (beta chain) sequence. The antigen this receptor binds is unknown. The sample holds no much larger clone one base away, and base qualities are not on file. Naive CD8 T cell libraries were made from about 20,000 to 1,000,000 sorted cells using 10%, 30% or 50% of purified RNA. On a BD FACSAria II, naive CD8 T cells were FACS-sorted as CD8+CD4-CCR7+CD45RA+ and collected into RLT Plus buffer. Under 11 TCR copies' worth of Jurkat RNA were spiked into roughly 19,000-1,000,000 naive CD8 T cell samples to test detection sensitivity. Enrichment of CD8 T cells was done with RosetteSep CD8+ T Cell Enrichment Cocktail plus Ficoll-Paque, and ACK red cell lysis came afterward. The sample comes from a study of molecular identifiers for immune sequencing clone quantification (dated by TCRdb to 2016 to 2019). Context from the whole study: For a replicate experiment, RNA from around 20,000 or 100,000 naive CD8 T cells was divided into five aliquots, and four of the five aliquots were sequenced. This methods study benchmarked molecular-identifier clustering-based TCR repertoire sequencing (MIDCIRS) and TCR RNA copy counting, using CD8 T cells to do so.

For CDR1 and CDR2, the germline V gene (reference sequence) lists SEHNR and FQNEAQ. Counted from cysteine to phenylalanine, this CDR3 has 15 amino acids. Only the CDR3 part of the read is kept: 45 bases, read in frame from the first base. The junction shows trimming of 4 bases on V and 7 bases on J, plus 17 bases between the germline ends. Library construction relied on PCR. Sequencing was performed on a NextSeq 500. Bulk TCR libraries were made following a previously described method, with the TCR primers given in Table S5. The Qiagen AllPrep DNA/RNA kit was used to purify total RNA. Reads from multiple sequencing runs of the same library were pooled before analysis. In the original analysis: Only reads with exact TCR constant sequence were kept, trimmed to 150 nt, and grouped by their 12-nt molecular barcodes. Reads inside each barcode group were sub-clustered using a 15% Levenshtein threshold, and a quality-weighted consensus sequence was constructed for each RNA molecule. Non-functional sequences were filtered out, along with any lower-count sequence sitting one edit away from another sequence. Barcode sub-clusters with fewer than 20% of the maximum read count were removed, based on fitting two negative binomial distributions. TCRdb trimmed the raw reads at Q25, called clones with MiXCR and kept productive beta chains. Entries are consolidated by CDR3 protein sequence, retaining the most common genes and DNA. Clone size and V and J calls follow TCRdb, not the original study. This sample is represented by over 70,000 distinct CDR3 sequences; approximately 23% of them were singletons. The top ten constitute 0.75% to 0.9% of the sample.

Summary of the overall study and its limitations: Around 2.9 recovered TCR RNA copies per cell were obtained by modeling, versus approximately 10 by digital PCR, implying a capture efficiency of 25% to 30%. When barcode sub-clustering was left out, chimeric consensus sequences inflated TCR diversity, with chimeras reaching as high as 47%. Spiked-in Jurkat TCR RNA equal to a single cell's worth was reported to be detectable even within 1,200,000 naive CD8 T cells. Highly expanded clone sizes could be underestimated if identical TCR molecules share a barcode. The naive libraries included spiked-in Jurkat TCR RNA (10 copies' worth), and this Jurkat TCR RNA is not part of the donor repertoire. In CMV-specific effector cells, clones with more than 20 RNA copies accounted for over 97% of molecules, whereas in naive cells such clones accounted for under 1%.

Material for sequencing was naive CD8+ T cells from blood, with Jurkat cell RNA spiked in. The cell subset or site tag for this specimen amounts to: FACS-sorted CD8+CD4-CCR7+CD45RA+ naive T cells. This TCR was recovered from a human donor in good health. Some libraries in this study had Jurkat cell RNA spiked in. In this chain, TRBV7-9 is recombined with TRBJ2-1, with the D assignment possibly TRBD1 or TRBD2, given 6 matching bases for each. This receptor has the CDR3 CASSYVGGRRNEQFF. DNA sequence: TGTGCCAGCAGCTACGTTGGGGGGCGCAGGAATGAGCAGTTCTTC. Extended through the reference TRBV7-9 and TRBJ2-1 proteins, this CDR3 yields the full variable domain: DTGVSQNPRHKITKRGQNVTFRCDPISEHNRLYWYRQTLGQGPEFLTYFQNEAQLEKSRLLSDRFSAERPKGSFSTLEIQRTEQGDSAMYLCASSYVGGRRNEQFFGPGTRLTVL.